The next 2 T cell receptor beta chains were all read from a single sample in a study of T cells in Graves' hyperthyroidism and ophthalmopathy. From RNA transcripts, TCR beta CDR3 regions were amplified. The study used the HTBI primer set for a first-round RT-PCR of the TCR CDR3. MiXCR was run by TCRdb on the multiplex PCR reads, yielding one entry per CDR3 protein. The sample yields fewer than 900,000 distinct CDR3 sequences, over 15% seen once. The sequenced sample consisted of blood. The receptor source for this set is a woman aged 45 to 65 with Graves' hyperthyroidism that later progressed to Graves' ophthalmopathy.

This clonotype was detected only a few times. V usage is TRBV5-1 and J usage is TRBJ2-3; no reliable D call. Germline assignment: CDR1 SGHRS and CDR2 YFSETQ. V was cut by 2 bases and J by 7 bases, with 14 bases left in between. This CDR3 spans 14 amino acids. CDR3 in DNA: TGCGCCAGCAGCTTTGAGACGACGGTCAATACGCAGTATTTT. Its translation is CASSFETTVNTQYF.

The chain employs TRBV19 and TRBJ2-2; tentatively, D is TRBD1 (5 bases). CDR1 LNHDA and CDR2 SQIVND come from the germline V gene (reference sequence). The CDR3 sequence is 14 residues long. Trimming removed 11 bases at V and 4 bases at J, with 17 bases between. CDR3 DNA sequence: TGTGCCTCAACAGTTTCAGGGTCCACCGGGGAGCTGTTTTTT. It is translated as CASTVSGSTGELFF.